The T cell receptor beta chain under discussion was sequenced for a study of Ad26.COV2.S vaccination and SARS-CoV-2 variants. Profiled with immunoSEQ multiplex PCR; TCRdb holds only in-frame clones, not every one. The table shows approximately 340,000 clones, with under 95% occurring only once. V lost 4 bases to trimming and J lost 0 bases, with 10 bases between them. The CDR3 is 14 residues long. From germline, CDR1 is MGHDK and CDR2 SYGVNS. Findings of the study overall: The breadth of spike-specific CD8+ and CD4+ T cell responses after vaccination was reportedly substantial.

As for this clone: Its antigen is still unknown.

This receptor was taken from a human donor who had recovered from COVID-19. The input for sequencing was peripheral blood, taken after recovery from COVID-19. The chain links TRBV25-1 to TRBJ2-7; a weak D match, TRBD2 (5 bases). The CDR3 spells CASSVRGDSYEQYF. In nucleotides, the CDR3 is TGTGCCAGCAGTGTCCGGGGAGACTCCTACGAGCAGTACTTC.